The sample holds many counts of the clone carrying this T cell receptor beta chain. Its antigen is currently unknown. The sample comes from a study of T-cell reconstitution after alpha-beta-depleted transplantation in children. Broader study findings: After transplant, at about two months, alpha-beta T cells were reportedly derived from several hundred expanded graft clones. T-cell numbers and diversity one year post-transplant derived largely from freshly generated T cells.

TCRbeta library preparation incorporated unique molecular identifiers. TCRdb ran MiXCR on the PCR reads and lists one entry per CDR3 protein. The table has about 980,000 distinct CDR3 sequences, around 30% seen once. V dropped 2 bases and J dropped 4; count of bases not matched to a gene: 3. This CDR3 comprises 14 residues. Germline lookup yields CDR1 SSHAT and CDR2 FNYEAQ (reference sequence). The sequencing here drew on PBMCs, mostly from graft donor cells, taken 360 days after TCRalphabeta/CD19-depleted stem cell transplant. The chain uses TRBV7-7 and TRBJ2-5, with 8 bases lining up with TRBD2. This clonotype originated in a boy less than two years old who had a stem cell transplant for SCID, so the T cells may come from the graft donor. CDR3 amino acids: CASSLTGGRETQYF. DNA of the CDR3: TGTGCCAGCAGCTTAACGGGGGGGAGAGAGACCCAGTACTTC.